One sample yielded the 7 T cell receptor beta chains listed below, sequenced in a study of T-cell memory formation after mild COVID-19. TCRdb passed the 5' RACE reads through MiXCR, listing each CDR3 protein once. The table records 150,000 to 200,000 distinct CDR3 sequences, around 18% of them present only once. Material for sequencing was PBMCs or a T cell subset sorted from them (not recorded which). The receptors shown here come from a man aged 18-30 years who had mild COVID-19 (a few samples of this study predate the infection). Cell type and time point are not known.

This clonotype came up a few times. This chain connects TRBV19 to TRBJ2-6; TRBD2 might be the D (5 bases). Germline values: CDR1 LNHDA, CDR2 SQIVND (reference sequence). Trimming left V 5 bases short and J 0 bases short, with 11 bases between. This CDR3 contains 16 residues. The CDR3 nucleotides are TGTGCCAGTAGTCCCCGCCGGGACTCTGGGGCCAACGTCCTGACTTTC. It specifies CASSPRRDSGANVLTF.

The rearrangement joins TRBV7-2 to TRBJ1-6; D is unresolved. The germline gives CDR1 SGHTA, CDR2 FQGNSA. This CDR3 spans 15 amino acids. V was clipped by 5 bases and J by 3 bases, with 11 bases between them. The CDR3 region has the DNA TGTGCCAGCAGCCCACGGGAGAACTATAATTCACCCCTCCACTTT. Translation: CASSPRENYNSPLHF.

This clonotype has only a few counts. The chain has TRBV6-5 and TRBJ1-3; TRBD1 matches 9 bases. The CDR3 has 15 amino acids. The V segment lost 5 bases and the J segment 4 bases; nucleotides outside the gene matches: 6. Germline-derived CDR1 and CDR2 are MNHEY and SVGAGI. The DNA of the CDR3 is TGTGCCAGCAGTCGGGACAGGGCAAGAGGAAACACCATATATTTT. Translated: CASSRDRARGNTIYF.

This clonotype was counted a few times. This chain links TRBV6-5 with TRBJ2-1, with 10 bases aligning to TRBD2. Germline V CDR1 and CDR2: MNHEY, SVGAGI. The length of the CDR3 is 15 residues. Losses at the gene ends were 5 bases for V and 10 bases for J; bases not matched to a gene: 11. DNA of the CDR3: TGTGCCAGCAGTCCGGGCAAGCGGGGGGGACGGGAGCAGTTCTTC. Protein sequence: CASSPGKRGGREQFF.

This sequence joins TRBV7-8 and TRBJ2-5; D ambiguous. The V end lost 5 bases, the J end lost 5 bases, and 12 bases lay between the germline ends. This CDR3 has 13 amino acids. CDR1 SGHVS and CDR2 FQNEAQ come from the germline V gene. CDR3 sequence: CASSLGPPETQYF. CDR3 sequence (DNA): TGTGCCAGCAGCCTAGGCCCCCCGGAGACCCAGTACTTC.

The V gene is TRBV30, the J gene TRBJ2-2, with a tentative D call TRBD2 (6 bases). V shed 0 bases and J shed 5 bases, with 13 bases lying between them. This CDR3 contains 15 residues. The germline V gene has CDR1 GTSNPN and CDR2 SVGIG (reference sequence). The CDR3 DNA reads as TGTGCCTGGAGTGTACCTGGGGCGGGGACCGGGGAGCTGTTTTTT. This encodes CAWSVPGAGTGELFF.

This clonotype was detected a few times. The chain has TRBV4-3 and TRBJ2-3; 8 bases agree with TRBD2. Per the germline V gene, CDR1 is LGHNA and CDR2 is YSLEER. The ends lost 1 base at V and 6 bases at J; junction bases unmatched: 6. This CDR3 contains 15 residues. The CDR3 here is CASSQVGGAGDTQYF. CDR3 bases: TGCGCCAGCAGCCAAGTCGGGGGGGCAGGGGATACGCAGTATTTT.